This T cell receptor (beta chain) is from a study of blood T cell repertoires in COVID-19. Sequenced by immunoSEQ multiplex PCR; TCRdb stores in-frame clones only, minus some. This sample yields about 130,000 clones, of which about 91% are seen a single time; about a tenth belongs to the top ten. V lost 11 bases, J lost 0 bases, and 9 bases stayed unmatched. Germline V gives CDR1 SNHLY, CDR2 FYNNEI. The CDR3 totals 15 residues. The TCR originated in a middle-aged man with acute or convalescent COVID-19. The chain is built from TRBV2 and TRBJ2-1; 8 nucleotides agree with TRBD2. Sequencing was carried out using peripheral blood. Here the CDR3 DNA reads TGTGCCGGTACGGGGGGGCCTTCCTCCTACAATGAGCAGTTCTTC. The encoded protein is CAGTGGPSSYNEQFF. The full variable domain, its missing parts supplied by reference TRBV2 and TRBJ2-1, is EPEVTQTPSHQVTQMGQEVILRCVPISNHLYFYWYRQILGQKVEFLVSFYNNEISEKSEIFDDQFSVERPDGSNFTLKIRSTKLEDSAMYFCAGTGGPSSYNEQFFGPGTRLTVL.